These 25 T cell receptor beta chains were sequenced from one sample in a study of shared clonotypes between healthy human individuals. This table comes from immunoSEQ multiplex PCR, and its TCRdb copy is limited to in-frame clones, with some not included. The sample lists a few million clones, around 92% seen once, with around 0.4% in the top ten. Input material: naive CD4+ T cells from PBMCs. Subset given: CD45RA+ positively selected. Every receptor here comes from a young man in good health. Some clones in this sample may be carry-over from other donors' samples.

CDR3 coding DNA: TGTGCCGGGGGAGCCTACAAAAGAGAGACCCAGTACTTC. Amino acid sequence: CAGGAYKRETQYF. The gene calls are TRBV12-5 and TRBJ2-5; D may be TRBD2 (6 bases). This CDR3 spans 13 amino acids. In germline, CDR1 is LGHNT, CDR2 FRNRAP.

CDR3 nucleotides: TGTGCCAGCACTAAAAACAGGGGTGAGGAGACCCAGTACTTC. This encodes CASTKNRGEETQYF. The chain has TRBV2 and TRBJ2-5, with TRBD1 matching 7 bases. The CDR3 runs 14 residues. Germline loops: CDR1 SNHLY, CDR2 FYNNEI. The V segment lost 7 bases and the J segment 5 bases; nucleotides outside the gene matches: 10. Based on the CDR3 plus reference TRBV2 and TRBJ2-5, the full variable domain is EPEVTQTPSHQVTQMGQEVILRCVPISNHLYFYWYRQILGQKVEFLVSFYNNEISEKSEIFDDQFSVERPDGSNFTLKIRSTKLEDSAMYFCASTKNRGEETQYFGPGTRLLVL.

V is TRBV28 and J is TRBJ2-7; the D gene is possibly TRBD1 (6 bases). V shed 7 bases and J shed 2 bases, with 15 bases lying between them. CDR3 size: 14 residues. Germline CDR1 reads MDHEN; CDR2 reads SYDVKM. This CDR3 is CASTLPDSPYEQYF. CDR3 sequence (DNA): TGTGCCAGCACACTTCCGGACAGTCCCTACGAGCAGTACTTC.

About this clone itself: In the same sample, other DNA sequences code for this CDR3. V gene TRBV30 combines with J gene TRBJ1-1, with D unresolved. Germline V gene data show CDR1 as GTSNPN and CDR2 as SVGIG (reference sequence). The length of the CDR3 is 12 residues. The V end lost 0 bases, the J end lost 1 base, and 3 bases lay between the germline ends. As DNA, the CDR3 is TGTGCCTGGAGTGTTAAGAACACTGAAGCTTTCTTT. Protein sequence: CAWSVKNTEAFF.

The chain's CDR3 is CASSQERFREGDTGELFF. In DNA, the CDR3 is TGCGCCAGCAGCCAAGAGAGATTCCGGGAGGGGGACACCGGGGAGCTGTTTTTT. This rearrangement joins TRBV4-3 to TRBJ2-2; 8 positions agree with TRBD2. The CDR3 has 18 amino acids. With 0 bases clipped from V and 3 bases from J, the junction kept 9 bases outside the gene matches. Germline V gene lookup returns CDR1 LGHNA and CDR2 YSLEER.

J is TRBJ2-6 and V is TRBV2; 8 bases agree with TRBD1. Trimming at V came to 4 bases and at J to 0 bases, leaving 5 bases not matched to a gene. The CDR3 is 17 residues long. Germline V lookup: CDR1 SNHLY, CDR2 FYNNEI. CDR3 in amino acids: CASSGTGTSSGANVLTF. Written as DNA, the CDR3 is TGTGCCAGCAGTGGGACAGGGACGAGCTCTGGGGCCAACGTCCTGACTTTC.

This CDR3 reads CASSLWRGRDKLPGANVLTF. As DNA, the CDR3 is TGTGCCAGCAGTTTGTGGAGGGGGCGGGATAAACTTCCCGGGGCCAACGTCCTGACTTTC. This chain connects TRBV28 to TRBJ2-6; D may be TRBD1 (7 bases). The germline V gene has CDR1 MDHEN and CDR2 SYDVKM. Trimming shortened V by 3 bases and J by 4 bases, and 25 bases separated the two germline ends. The CDR3 runs to 20 residues.

The chain carries TRBV18 and TRBJ2-5; D unresolved. The DNA end is a closer match to TRBJ2-7, so the J assignment may be wrong. This CDR3 contains 13 residues. Germline V lookup: CDR1 KGHSH, CDR2 LQKENI. CDR3 residues: CASSPPGSYEQYF. CDR3 in DNA: TGTGCCAGCTCACCGCCGGGCTCCTACGAGCAGTACTTC.

This clone was counted a single time. In DNA, the CDR3 is TGCGCCAGCAGCCAAGCGGGACAGTCCTACGAGCAGTACTTC. This sequence encodes CASSQAGQSYEQYF. V and J are TRBV4-1 and TRBJ2-7, with 7 bases aligning to TRBD1. V dropped 1 base and J dropped 1; count of bases not matched to a gene: 1. The CDR3 runs 14 residues. CDR1 MGHRA and CDR2 YSYEKL come from the germline V gene.

This sequence joins TRBV6-1 and TRBJ2-7; weak D call: TRBD1 (5 bases). Looked up from germline, CDR1 is MNHNS and CDR2 is SASEGT. The V gene lost 7 bases and the J gene lost 1 base, with 17 bases spanning the gap. The CDR3 runs to 15 residues. The CDR3 DNA reads TGTGCCAGCACCGACCCAGGGCTAGTTTCCTACGAGCAGTACTTC. Its protein is CASTDPGLVSYEQYF.

The rearrangement joins TRBV6-1 to TRBJ2-1, with D unresolved. Between the trimmed V and J ends, which lost 4 bases and 7 bases, there was a span of 14 bases. Germline V gives CDR1 MNHNS, CDR2 SASEGT. The CDR3 is made up of 14 amino acids. The CDR3 loop is CASSGLDRRNEQFF. In DNA form, the CDR3 reads TGTGCCAGCAGTGGATTGGACCGTAGGAATGAGCAGTTCTTC.

The rearrangement links TRBV4-2 to TRBJ2-3; maybe TRBD1 (6 bases). The V gene's germline CDR1 is LGHNA and CDR2 YNFKEQ. V gave up 7 bases and J gave up 2 bases, with 13 bases separating them. The CDR3 contains 14 residues. The DNA for the CDR3 is TGTGCCAGCAACTCGGCAGGGGCCACAGATACGCAGTATTTT. Translated: CASNSAGATDTQYF.

J is TRBJ1-1 and V is TRBV5-1, with a weak D call TRBD1 (5 bases). V lost 1 base, J lost 3 bases, and 13 bases lay in between. Germline-derived CDR1 and CDR2 are SGHRS and YFSETQ. CDR3 size: 15 residues. DNA of the CDR3: TGCGCCAGCAGCTTGTTGGGGCGGGGGGACACTGAAGCTTTCTTT. Translated, it gives CASSLLGRGDTEAFF.

This chain connects TRBV27 to TRBJ2-7; D gene ambiguous. Germline V gene lookup returns CDR1 MNHEY and CDR2 SMNVEV (reference sequence). The CDR3 extends over 12 amino acids. The germline V and J ends were trimmed by 8 bases and 5 bases, with 13 bases remaining between them. In DNA, the CDR3 is TGTGCCAGCGCTCAGACCCCCAACGAGCAGTACTTC. Translating it yields CASAQTPNEQYF.

The chain uses TRBV18 and TRBJ1-5, with D possibly being TRBD1 (6 bases). V dropped 1 base and J dropped 6 bases, with 16 bases sitting between them. Per germline, CDR1 KGHSH and CDR2 LQKENI. The CDR3 is 16 amino acids. CDR3 sequence reads: CASSPQDSLGGQPQHF. The CDR3 DNA is TGTGCCAGCTCACCACAGGACAGTCTGGGGGGTCAGCCCCAGCATTTT.

This chain connects TRBV7-9 to TRBJ2-7; 7 bases map to TRBD2. The CDR3 runs 16 residues. In germline, CDR1 is SEHNR, CDR2 FQNEAQ (reference sequence). After removal of 4 bases from V and 0 bases from J, the junction contained 9 bases not matched to a gene. This CDR3 reads CASSSFTSANSYEQYF. CDR3 in DNA: TGTGCCAGCAGCTCCTTTACTAGCGCGAACTCCTACGAGCAGTACTTC.

This clone was counted a single time. The genes are TRBV5-6 and TRBJ1-3; 9 nucleotides align to TRBD1. This CDR3 is 16 amino acids long. Looked up from germline, CDR1 is SGHDT and CDR2 is YYEEEE. J lost 5 bases, V lost 3 bases, and 9 bases had no gene match. As DNA, the CDR3 is TGTGCCAGCAGCTCCCCCGGGACAGGGTTACGAAACACCATATATTTT. It specifies CASSSPGTGLRNTIYF.

V usage is TRBV5-1 and J usage is TRBJ2-5, with TRBD1 matching over 7 bases. CDR3 size: 14 residues. In germline, CDR1 is SGHRS, CDR2 YFSETQ. J lost 3 bases, V lost 6 bases, and 8 bases had no gene match. CDR3 DNA: TGCGCCAGCACCCCTGGACAGGCGAAAGAGACCCAGTACTTC. The encoded protein is CASTPGQAKETQYF.

The J gene is TRBJ2-1, the V gene TRBV4-1; D gene unclear. Germline CDR1 reads MGHRA; CDR2 reads YSYEKL. The CDR3 contains 15 residues. V was clipped by 0 bases and J by 9 bases, with 15 bases between them. In nucleotides, the CDR3 is TGCGCCAGCAGCCAAGATTTTTGGGCAGCCGGTGAGCAGTTCTTC. It codes for CASSQDFWAAGEQFF.

Here the CDR3 DNA reads TGTGCCAGCAGCGGCCACCGACACGGCGACTATGGCTACACCTTC. It specifies CASSGHRHGDYGYTF. The chain carries TRBV7-2 and TRBJ1-2; D unclear. Germline V CDR1 and CDR2: SGHTA, FQGNSA. V lost 5 bases, J lost 3 bases, and 16 bases lay in between. CDR3 length: 15 residues.

The CDR3 is CASSPGVPTEAFF. For the CDR3, the DNA is TGTGCCAGCAGCCCAGGGGTGCCCACTGAAGCTTTCTTT. The chain has TRBV27 and TRBJ1-1; TRBD1 is a possible D gene (6 bases). The CDR3 is 13 residues long. V dropped 6 bases and J dropped 4 bases, with 12 bases sitting between them. In germline, CDR1 is MNHEY, CDR2 SMNVEV (reference sequence).

This chain connects TRBV5-1 to TRBJ2-1, with TRBD2 identical over 7 bases. V shed 0 bases and J 1 base; nucleotides not matched to a gene: 4. The germline CDR1 and CDR2 sequences are SGHRS and YFSETQ. CDR3 size: 16 residues. This CDR3 reads CASSLAGTTSYNEQFF. The CDR3 DNA is TGCGCCAGCAGCTTGGCGGGGACTACTTCCTACAATGAGCAGTTCTTC.

Details on this clone: Its ends do not fully match the called genes, so a read error is possible. The V gene is TRBV5-5, the J gene TRBJ1-4; weak D call: TRBD1 (5 bases). Germline lookup yields CDR1 SGHKS and CDR2 YYEKEE (reference sequence). The CDR3 loop spans 16 amino acids. The CDR3, as DNA: TGTGCCAGCACCTTGGGACGGGTTGCAACTAATGAAAAACTGTTTTTT. It codes for CASTLGRVATNEKLFF.

The chain employs TRBV5-1 and TRBJ2-1, with D perhaps TRBD2 (6 bases). V was cut by 5 bases and J by 3 bases, with 15 bases left in between. Per germline, CDR1 SGHRS and CDR2 YFSETQ. This CDR3 spans 15 amino acids. CDR3 amino acids: CASRELGLVYNEQFF. For the CDR3, the DNA is TGCGCCAGCAGGGAGCTGGGACTGGTCTACAATGAGCAGTTCTTC.

The V call is TRBV5-1, the J call TRBJ2-6, with D perhaps assigned TRBD1 or TRBD2 (5 bases each). Germline V gives CDR1 SGHRS, CDR2 YFSETQ. CDR3 size: 16 residues. V dropped 6 bases and J dropped 9 bases, with 22 bases sitting between them. In nucleotides, the CDR3 is TGCGCCAGCAATGGCAGGGAGTCTTTCGGGATCAACGTCCTGACTTTC. This encodes CASNGRESFGINVLTF.